The 7 T cell receptor beta chains below were found in one sample sequenced in a study of a mutant IDH1 vaccine in newly diagnosed glioma. The data were produced by immunoSEQ multiplex PCR, yet TCRdb's version contains in-frame clones alone and is incomplete. Of 60,000 to 75,000 clones in the sample, approximately 80% were seen once. No antigen has been assigned to these receptors. Time point of the sample: week 11, during vaccination. Every vaccine dose comprised 300 ug of mutant IDH1 20-mer peptide plus topical imiquimod. The material sequenced was PBMCs, taken from a glioma patient whose treatment included an IDH1 peptide vaccine. These receptor sequences come from a man aged 30 to 39 with glioma.

This rearrangement joins TRBV6-5 to TRBJ2-4; D gene unclear. Germline lookup yields CDR1 MNHEY and CDR2 SVGAGI. The CDR3 totals 15 residues. Trimming removed 2 bases from V and 0 bases from J, with 8 bases in between. CDR3: CASSYNPVAKNIQYF. The CDR3 region has the DNA TGTGCCAGCAGTTACAATCCCGTAGCCAAAAACATTCAGTACTTC.

J is TRBJ1-6 and V is TRBV9, with D possibly TRBD1 on 5 matching bases. The CDR3 loop spans 16 amino acids. Per the germline V gene, CDR1 is SGDLS and CDR2 is YYNGEE. The V end lost 4 bases, the J end lost 5 bases, and 16 bases lay between the germline ends. CDR3: CASSPRGKGNNSPLHF. The CDR3 DNA reads as TGTGCCAGCAGCCCCCGGGGGAAGGGGAATAATTCACCCCTCCACTTT.

The rearrangement links TRBV5-6 to TRBJ1-4; TRBD1 matches 7 bases. Per the germline V gene, CDR1 is SGHDT and CDR2 is YYEEEE. This CDR3 has 16 amino acids. Trimming cost V 4 bases and J 7 bases; bases outside gene matches: 13. For the CDR3, the DNA is TGTGCCAGCAGCGGAGGCGGTAAGGGGGCGGGTGAAAAACTGTTTTTT. It specifies CASSGGGKGAGEKLFF.

V usage is TRBV27 and J usage is TRBJ1-5, with TRBD1 identical over 9 bases. Germline values: CDR1 MNHEY, CDR2 SMNVEV (reference sequence). The CDR3 length is 16 residues. The V gene end was trimmed by 5 bases and the J gene end by 1 base; junction bases not matched to a gene: 6. This chain's CDR3 is CASSTTGGLSNQPQHF. The CDR3 bases are TGTGCCAGCAGTACAACAGGGGGCTTGAGCAATCAGCCCCAGCATTTT.

The rearrangement uses TRBV29-1 and TRBJ1-2, with D possibly being TRBD1 (5 bases). CDR3 size: 14 residues. The germline gives CDR1 SQVTM, CDR2 ANQGSEA. V lost 6 bases and J 1 base, leaving 15 bases between the germline ends. Written as DNA, the CDR3 is TGCAGCGTCTCAGGGACGGACGTTAACTATGGCTACACCTTC. This encodes CSVSGTDVNYGYTF.

This clone occurred a few times. This chain uses TRBV19 with TRBJ1-1, with D tentatively TRBD1 (6 bases). CDR3 length: 16 residues. Trimming took off 3 bases at V and 0 bases at J, with 14 bases between the two ends. Germline V gene sequence: CDR1 LNHDA, CDR2 SQIVND (reference sequence). The CDR3 nucleotides are TGTGCCAGTAGTATCCGTAAGGACAGATTGAACACTGAAGCTTTCTTT. This gives the protein CASSIRKDRLNTEAFF.

This rearrangement joins TRBV27 to TRBJ2-7; the match to TRBD1 covers 9 bases. Trimming at V came to 2 bases and at J to 2 bases, leaving 4 bases not matched to a gene. Germline V lookup: CDR1 MNHEY, CDR2 SMNVEV (reference sequence). The CDR3 is 15 amino acids. The CDR3 loop is CASSLVGTGTYEQYF. The DNA for the CDR3 is TGTGCCAGCAGTTTAGTCGGGACAGGGACCTACGAGCAGTACTTC.